The 3 T cell receptor beta chains below all came from one sample that was sequenced in a study of radiotherapy plus CTLA-4 blockade in lung cancer. Generated by immunoSEQ multiplex PCR, the TCRdb table keeps only in-frame clones and is missing some. The sample shows approximately 52,000 clones, about four fifths of them seen only once. This specimen consisted of peripheral blood, obtained from a patient treated with radiotherapy plus ipilimumab. The receptor source for this set is a human donor with non-small cell lung cancer who had a complete response to radiotherapy plus ipilimumab.

The V call is TRBV23-1, the J call TRBJ1-4; 8 positions agree with TRBD1. TRBV23-1 is an ORF for which the function is uncertain. V gave up 4 bases and J gave up 8 bases; unmatched junction bases: 12. The CDR3 has 16 residues. The CDR3 DNA is TGCGCCAGCAGTCGCTTCCGGACAGGGCAGGACGAAAAACTGTTTTTT. Translation gives CASSRFRTGQDEKLFF.

The chain combines TRBV5-1 with TRBJ1-4; 7 bases align to TRBD1. Germline V lookup: CDR1 SGHRS, CDR2 YFSETQ. The CDR3 covers 19 residues. After removal of 5 bases from V and 0 bases from J, the junction contained 16 bases not matched to a gene. For the CDR3, the DNA is TGCGCCAGCAGACCCGGGACAGCAACCTCCCGTGCAACTAATGAAAAACTGTTTTTT. Its protein is CASRPGTATSRATNEKLFF.

This clone turned up a few times. For the CDR3, the DNA is TGTGCCAGCACCGCCCACAGACCAACTAATGAAAAACTGTTTTTT. Amino acid sequence: CASTAHRPTNEKLFF. The V and J genes are TRBV28 and TRBJ1-4; D not resolved. Deletions cut 7 bases from V and 0 bases from J, with 12 bases between. CDR3 size: 15 residues. Germline loops: CDR1 MDHEN, CDR2 SYDVKM.